These 18 T cell receptor beta chains were sequenced from one sample in a study of cytomegalovirus exposure and HLA in healthy donors. Primers for the PCR totalled 60 Vbeta and 13 Jbeta. The repertoire was sequenced with immunoSEQ multiplex PCR; TCRdb's copy has only in-frame clones and lacks some. The sample lists 59,000 or so clones, 65% to 90% seen once, with about 10% in the top ten. Material: PBMCs. The origin of the receptors is a female donor in good health and CMV-seronegative.

The chain's CDR3 is CASATGATEKLFF. CDR3 nucleotides: TGTGCCAGCGCCACAGGGGCCACCGAAAAACTGTTTTTT. The chain is built from TRBV25-1 and TRBJ1-4; 7 bases agree with TRBD1. With V trimmed by 8 bases and J by 8 bases, 8 bases remained unmatched. The CDR3 is 13 residues long. Per the germline V gene, CDR1 is MGHDK and CDR2 is SYGVNS.

The CDR3 DNA is TGTGCCAGCAGTCGGCGGGAGGGCCGGGGCGGGGAGCTGTTTTTT. This sequence encodes CASSRREGRGGELFF. V and J are TRBV27 and TRBJ2-2; 9 positions agree with TRBD2. The J segment lost 7 bases and the V segment lost 5 bases, leaving 8 bases of the junction unmatched. This CDR3 region has 15 residues. Germline-derived CDR1 and CDR2 are MNHEY and SMNVEV (reference sequence).

This chain links TRBV5-1 with TRBJ2-7; the match to TRBD1 covers 10 bases. Germline lookup yields CDR1 SGHRS and CDR2 YFSETQ. The trim removed 3 bases at V and 4 bases at J, leaving 4 bases unmatched. This CDR3 region has 14 residues. The CDR3 DNA reads as TGCGCCAGCAGCTCGGGACAGGGGAAGTACGAGCAGTACTTC. Translation: CASSSGQGKYEQYF. The full variable domain, its missing parts supplied by reference TRBV5-1 and TRBJ2-7, is KAGVTQTPRYLIKTRGQQVTLSCSPISGHRSVSWYQQTPGQGLQFLFEYFSETQRNKGNFPGRFSGRQFSNSRSEMNVSTLELGDSALYLCASSSGQGKYEQYFGPGTRLTVT.

The chain combines TRBV28 with TRBJ2-1; 11 bases agree with TRBD2. The CDR3 sequence is 17 residues long. Germline V gene lookup returns CDR1 MDHEN and CDR2 SYDVKM. V lost 5 bases to trimming and J lost 9 bases; unmatched junction nucleotides: 15. CDR3 nucleotide sequence: TGTGCCAGCAGTAGGCCTCGGATAGCGGGAGGGCCAGGTGAGCAGTTCTTC. Residues: CASSRPRIAGGPGEQFF. Drawing the rest from reference TRBV28 and TRBJ2-1, the complete variable domain is DVKVTQSSRYLVKRTGEKVFLECVQDMDHENMFWYRQDPGLGLRLIYFSYDVKMKEKGDIPEGYSVSREKKERFSLILESASTNQTSMYLCASSRPRIAGGPGEQFFGPGTRLTVL.

The rearrangement links TRBV7-9 to TRBJ2-2; a possible D gene is TRBD2 (5 bases). The germline V gene encodes CDR1 SEHNR and CDR2 FQNEAQ (reference sequence). The CDR3 has 14 amino acids. Trimming stripped 3 bases from V and 0 bases from J, with 5 bases between. CDR3 DNA sequence: TGTGCCAGCAGCTTGGACTCGAACACCGGGGAGCTGTTTTTT. Translated, it gives CASSLDSNTGELFF. The entire variable domain, with the rest obtained from reference TRBV7-9 and TRBJ2-2, is as follows: DTGVSQNPRHKITKRGQNVTFRCDPISEHNRLYWYRQTLGQGPEFLTYFQNEAQLEKSRLLSDRFSAERPKGSFSTLEIQRTEQGDSAMYLCASSLDSNTGELFFGEGSRLTVL.

The gene calls are TRBV19 and TRBJ2-2; D not certain. Trimming removed 8 bases from V and 8 bases from J, with 12 bases in between. The CDR3 runs to 12 residues. Germline lookup yields CDR1 LNHDA and CDR2 SQIVND (reference sequence). The CDR3 DNA sequence: TGTGCCAGTCAATGGGCCTGGGGGGAGCTGTTTTTT. The encoded protein is CASQWAWGELFF.

This clone was picked up a small number of times. The genes are TRBV6-1 and TRBJ2-7, with D possibly being TRBD2 (5 bases). The CDR3 has 18 residues. Deletions cut 4 bases from V and 0 bases from J, with 22 bases between. From germline, CDR1 is MNHNS and CDR2 SASEGT. CDR3 coding DNA: TGTGCCAGCAGTGGCGGGCCTCAACGCACTTCGAGCTCCTACGAGCAGTACTTC. Encoded protein: CASSGGPQRTSSSYEQYF.

V and J are TRBV27 and TRBJ2-5, with D perhaps matching TRBD1 (5 bases). Deletions cut 4 bases from V and 5 bases from J, with 14 bases between. The CDR3 loop spans 14 amino acids. Germline V CDR1 and CDR2: MNHEY, SMNVEV (reference sequence). This chain's CDR3 is CASSSLGVGETQYF. CDR3 in DNA: TGTGCCAGCAGTTCCCTAGGGGTCGGGGAGACCCAGTACTTC.

The chain carries TRBV7-2 and TRBJ2-3; D might be TRBD1 (5 bases). Trimming removed 2 bases from V and 1 base from J, with 10 bases in between. Per the germline V gene, CDR1 is SGHTA and CDR2 is FQGNSA. The CDR3 loop spans 15 amino acids. DNA for the CDR3: TGTGCCAGCAGCTTACAGGGTTTGGGCACAGATACGCAGTATTTT. It is translated as CASSLQGLGTDTQYF.

This chain uses TRBV6-1 with TRBJ2-5, with 10 bases that match TRBD2. There are 14 residues in the CDR3. Germline CDR1 is MNHNS and CDR2 is SASEGT. After removal of 8 bases from V and 5 bases from J, the junction contained 8 bases not matched to a gene. The CDR3 nucleotides are TGTGCCAGCCTGGGACTAGCGTTTTCGGAGACCCAGTACTTC. Translation gives CASLGLAFSETQYF.

This chain uses TRBV28 with TRBJ2-7; 7 positions match TRBD1. The V and J ends lost 2 bases and 3 bases, in that order; junction bases with no gene match: 7. There are 15 residues in the CDR3. Germline loops: CDR1 MDHEN, CDR2 SYDVKM. Written as DNA, the CDR3 is TGTGCCAGCAGTTTACGGGCAGGGGGAATCTACGAGCAGTACTTC. Its protein product is CASSLRAGGIYEQYF.

The V and J genes are TRBV30 and TRBJ1-2, with 8 nucleotides matching TRBD1. This CDR3 region has 14 residues. Trimming took 3 bases from V and 1 from J; bases not matched to a gene: 4. Germline CDR1 is GTSNPN and CDR2 is SVGIG (reference sequence). DNA for the CDR3: TGTGCCTGGAGAGACAGGGGCAGTAACTATGGCTACACCTTC. Translation: CAWRDRGSNYGYTF.

This clone was picked up one time. The chain recombines TRBV27 with TRBJ1-2; tentative D call: TRBD1 (5 bases). The CDR3 length is 13 residues. Trimming removed 4 bases from V and 5 bases from J, with 11 bases in between. Germline V CDR1 and CDR2: MNHEY, SMNVEV (reference sequence). CDR3 in amino acids: CASSSAGFYGYTF. DNA of the CDR3: TGTGCCAGCAGTTCGGCAGGGTTTTATGGCTACACCTTC.

V and J are TRBV5-1 and TRBJ1-6; perhaps TRBD1 as D (6 bases). With 0 bases removed from V and 10 bases from J, the gap between germline ends came to 14 bases. This CDR3 contains 15 residues. The germline gives CDR1 SGHRS, CDR2 YFSETQ. CDR3 loop: CASSLAGRGQSPLHF. The CDR3 DNA reads TGCGCCAGCAGCTTGGCAGGCAGGGGCCAATCACCCCTCCACTTT. The variable domain in full, with the rest retrieved from reference TRBV5-1 and TRBJ1-6, is KAGVTQTPRYLIKTRGQQVTLSCSPISGHRSVSWYQQTPGQGLQFLFEYFSETQRNKGNFPGRFSGRQFSNSRSEMNVSTLELGDSALYLCASSLAGRGQSPLHFGNGTRLTVT.

The chain couples TRBV5-5 to TRBJ2-7; D is unclear. Germline loops: CDR1 SGHKS, CDR2 YYEKEE (reference sequence). The CDR3 is 13 residues long. Deletions cut 0 bases from V and 0 bases from J, with 4 bases between. For the CDR3, the DNA is TGTGCCAGCAGCTTGGTAGACTCCTACGAGCAGTACTTC. Residues: CASSLVDSYEQYF.

The chain has TRBV5-1 and TRBJ2-3, with D possibly being TRBD2 (5 bases). V was trimmed by 5 bases and J by 2 bases, leaving 15 bases between them. The CDR3 covers 15 residues. CDR1 and CDR2 from the germline V gene are SGHRS and YFSETQ. The CDR3 is CASRTSGRDTDTQYF. CDR3 sequence (DNA): TGCGCCAGCAGGACCTCAGGACGGGACACAGATACGCAGTATTTT.

The CDR3 bases are TGTGCCAGCAAGACCGGAGGCGGAAACACCATATATTTT. Encoded protein: CASKTGGGNTIYF. V gene TRBV6-5 combines with J gene TRBJ1-3, with D unresolved. The CDR3 totals 13 residues. Germline V lookup: CDR1 MNHEY, CDR2 SVGAGI. The V gene lost 7 bases and the J gene lost 4 bases, with 11 bases spanning the gap.

V usage is TRBV5-6 and J usage is TRBJ1-6, with 8 bases aligning to TRBD1. The CDR3 sequence is 13 residues long. Trimming at V came to 3 bases and at J to 14 bases, leaving 7 bases not matched to a gene. In germline, CDR1 is SGHDT, CDR2 YYEEEE. The CDR3 DNA is TGTGCCAGCAGCTGGACCAGGGGGCAGGCCCTCCACTTT. This sequence encodes CASSWTRGQALHF. Drawing the rest from reference TRBV5-6 and TRBJ1-6, the complete variable domain is DAGVTQSPTHLIKTRGQQVTLRCSPKSGHDTVSWYQQALGQGPQFIFQYYEEEERQRGNFPDRFSGHQFPNYSSELNVNALLLGDSALYLCASSWTRGQALHFGNGTRLTVT.